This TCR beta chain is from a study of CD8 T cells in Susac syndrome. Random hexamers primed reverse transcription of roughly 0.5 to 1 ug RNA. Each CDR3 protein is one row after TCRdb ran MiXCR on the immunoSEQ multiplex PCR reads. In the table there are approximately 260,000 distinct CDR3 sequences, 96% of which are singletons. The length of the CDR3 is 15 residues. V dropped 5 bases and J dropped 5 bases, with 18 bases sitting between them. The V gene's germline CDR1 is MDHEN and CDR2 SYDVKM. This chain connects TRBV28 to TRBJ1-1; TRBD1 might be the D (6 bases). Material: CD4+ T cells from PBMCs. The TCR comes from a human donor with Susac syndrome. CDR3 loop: CASSARTGARTEAFF. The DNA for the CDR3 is TGTGCCAGCAGTGCCCGGACGGGGGCGCGGACTGAAGCTTTCTTT.